This T cell receptor beta chain was sequenced in a study of blood T cell repertoires in COVID-19. Study-wide context: Specimens from acute and convalescent COVID-19 originated in the United States, Italy and Spain. Nucleic acid was either cDNA or gDNA, and it came from T cells, B-cell-depleted T cells, or PBMCs.

V was trimmed by 6 bases and J by 2 bases, leaving 10 bases between them. This CDR3 region has 13 residues. In the original workflow: Estimation of nucleated cell counts was performed using reference gene primer amplification. Assay used: immunoSEQ multiplex PCR; TCRdb lists only in-frame clones, some missing. That table gives V, J and clone size, and the DNA gave D and trimming. The table shows 78,000 or so clones, with about 80% occurring only once. The source of this sequence is an elderly man with acute or convalescent COVID-19. The chain links TRBV23-1 to TRBJ1-1, with D uncertain. TRBV23-1 is flagged as an ORF with uncertain function. The sample consisted of peripheral blood. Here the CDR3 reads CASSLTRNTEAFF. DNA of the CDR3: TGCGCCAGCAGCCTCACACGAAACACTGAAGCTTTCTTT.